This TCR beta chain was identified during a study of shared clonotypes between healthy human individuals. Clones were sequenced by immunoSEQ multiplex PCR, and TCRdb holds only the in-frame ones, with some missing. Here the sample spans under 2,000,000 clones, approximately 94% being singletons. Note on this clone: Other nucleotide sequences from this sample produce the same CDR3.

CDR1 and CDR2 from the germline V gene are MNHEY and SMNVEV (reference sequence). The CDR3 runs to 14 residues. V was trimmed by 3 bases and J by 2 bases, leaving 10 bases between them. Naive CD8 cells were CD45RO-negative, positively selected for CCR7, excluding terminally differentiated effector memory CD45RA+ cells. The genes are TRBV27 and TRBJ2-5; D possibly matches TRBD1 or TRBD2 (5 bases each). The receptor's source is a man aged 18 to 29 in good health. The sequencing sample was made of naive CD8+ T cells sorted from blood. The CDR3 loop is CASSFLGPQETQYF. The CDR3 nucleotides read TGTGCCAGCAGTTTCCTGGGACCGCAAGAGACCCAGTACTTC.